The present TCR beta chain was sequenced within a study of cytomegalovirus exposure and HLA in healthy donors (dated by TCRdb to about 2017). Regarding the complete study: An earlier analysis of roughly 610 of the donors reported 276 Gb of sequence data and around 100 million unique TCR beta sequences obtained from around 170 million T cells. Roughly 320 gigabases of sequencing data and around 85 million unique TCR sequences made up an early release that covered approximately 650 HLA-typed donors. Of the roughly 400 genotyped donors, less than 85% were placed in the genetic ancestry cluster associated with self-reported Caucasian donors. The study aimed to test whether signatures of past pathogen exposure could be identified by cataloging public T cell receptors. Using immunosequencing, the study profiled T cell repertoires from roughly 650 subjects and related those repertoires to cytomegalovirus serostatus. Along with the approximately 650-subject first cohort, a separate validation cohort of over a hundred different subjects was used. To predict cytomegalovirus infection status, the study brought together high-throughput TCR immunosequencing, statistical association of individual TCRs with disease status, and machine learning. A later analysis re-examined previously published TCR beta repertoires from more than 650 donors and added high-resolution HLA genotyping to investigate patterns of TCR occurrence. Rather than using new phenotypic data, the later analysis identified candidate immune exposures from TCR beta sequences and from how often those sequences occurred across donors. To decide whether each TCR beta V gene segment behaved as functional or pseudogenic, an earlier analysis of over 500 of the donors relied on high-throughput TCR beta sequencing. Donor age, sex, ethnicity and CMV serostatus were compiled alongside the repertoire data. A later genetic analysis used genome-wide SNP genotypes for 398 of the 666 donors, treating that subset as a discovery cohort. All discovery cohort repertoires had been generated using a single sequencing platform. Both class I and class II loci were covered by HLA typing, at four-digit resolution. Typing coverage differed by locus: A, B, C, DRB1 and DQB1 were typed in about 620-630 donors, DQA1 in 522, DPA1 in nearly 610, and DPB1 in 450 to 480. Because of strong linkage in the cohort, roughly five DR-DQ haplotypes were treated as single units for association and clustering. Among about 400 genotyped donors of the cohort, an average of about 220,000 unique TCR beta nucleotide sequences was sequenced per donor, of which 15% to 20% were non-productive.

The cohort was made up of 650 to 700 healthy bone marrow donors. At the time of sampling, all cohort members were nominally healthy, though unrecorded immune exposures were likely present. The donor tested CMV seropositive, placing the donor among the roughly 300 seropositive members of the cohort. A peripheral blood sample was collected from each donor, and TCR beta sequencing was performed on peripheral blood mononuclear cells. The Qiagen DNeasy Blood Extraction Kit was used to extract genomic DNA from the blood cell samples. Paper-wide results and their limitations: Presence/absence analyses assumed roughly uniform sequencing depth across donors, an assumption that may not hold. Most CMV-associated TCR beta chains appeared to be HLA-restricted in a later analysis, and the HLA associations seemed to be driven largely by CMV exposure. A further reported finding was that TCR beta sequences accurately predicted the HLA-A and HLA-B alleles for most subjects in the first cohort. In an earlier analysis of approximately 590 of the donors, most TCR beta V segments appeared in productive rearrangements about 90% or about 30% of the time, broadly matching IMGT annotations. Because the 87-base-pair reads could not distinguish some IMGT-functional V segments, including TRBV6-2 and TRBV6-3, those segments were excluded. In a later analysis, HLA-associated TCR beta chains were found to be more clonally expanded and to have lower generation probabilities than equally common non-associated chains. It was suggested by the authors that the approach could potentially be generalized to other disease states and immunological phenotypes. Cytomegalovirus status was reported to be diagnosed by the classifier with high specificity and sensitivity in both the original and validation cohorts. Across donors, most TCR sequences were observed very rarely, whereas some public TCRs were present in many individuals. For the cohort, immune exposure information was limited to CMV serostatus. A later analysis found that TCR association rates varied across HLA loci, with DRB1 alleles showing the most associated TCRs and HLA-C alleles the fewest. Correlated functional status among segregating V segments might be attributable to linkage disequilibrium, but an unknown experimental factor could not be ruled out. Three of the identified cytomegalovirus-associated TCR beta chains were confirmed in vitro to be specific for cytomegalovirus antigens. At a false discovery rate of 0.05, a later analysis linked under 20,000 TCR beta sequences to specific HLA alleles. A group of highly shared sequence variants was considered likely to be a technical artifact of the sequencing pipeline. Only TCR beta chains were sequenced in this cohort, and the absence of alpha or paired-chain data limited detectable features. A later genetic analysis associated a missense DCLRE1C variant with V-gene and J-gene trimming of TCR beta chains, and an independent cohort replicated the association. Compared with the roughly 600-donor mean, donors in an Asian-associated ancestry cluster had fewer N-insertions in productive TCRs, according to a later genetic analysis. The study gave a list of 150 to 200 TCR beta chains associated with cytomegalovirus. Because HLA typing was missing for some donors at each locus, association tests included only the typed subset. Assigning TCR associations to individual alleles was difficult when HLA alleles, especially DR and DQ, strongly co-occurred. Because counts were too low, roughly 18 rarely observed V segments, including chromosome 9 orphons, were left out of the earlier analysis of about 500 of the donors. According to a later analysis, parvovirus B19, influenza, CMV and Epstein-Barr virus appeared linked to several top co-occurrence clusters.

The CDR3 holds 14 amino acids from the cysteine to the phenylalanine. Just CDR3 DNA is preserved here, 42 bases in frame from base 1. CDR1 SEHNR and CDR2 FQNEAQ were looked up in the germline V gene (reference sequence). V is clipped by 1 base and J by 1 base, and the sequence between their germline boundaries is 7 bases long. Note on this clone: This clone's antigen is unknown. Base qualities are not at hand, and no much larger clone is one base apart. This CDR3 is also generated by other DNA sequences in the sample.

The receptor library was made with the immunoSEQ multiplex PCR assay. For the multiplex PCR, a mixture combining 60 forward primers for TCR Vbeta segments and 13 reverse primers for TCR Jbeta segments was used. The CDR3 region of rearranged TCR beta genes was amplified from genomic DNA by a multiplex PCR assay. On the Illumina HiSeq System, the amplified TCR beta libraries were sequenced as 87-base-pair reads. From the authors' description of their analysis: In a later analysis, 70 million to 95 million unique TCR beta chains were counted across the roughly 610 repertoires, and approximately 11 million of these chains were shared by at least two donors. Raw reads were error-corrected and collapsed into unique sequences with a nearest-neighbor algorithm that merged closely related sequences to remove PCR and sequencing errors. To assign V, D and J gene segments, CDR3 sequences were aligned to IMGT reference sequences. For a sequence to be retained, a match of at least six nucleotides was required to both a V gene segment and a J gene segment. Rearrangements were classified as productive when the CDR3 lacked stop codons and remained in frame with V and J, and all other rearrangements were classified as non-productive. Following IMGT convention, CDR3 was defined as the stretch from the second conserved V-encoded cysteine up to the conserved J-encoded phenylalanine. The earlier analysis of about 590 of the donors excluded sequences that lacked an unambiguous match to a single V gene segment. In an earlier analysis of about 590 of the donors, a V segment was called functional when productive rearrangements were above 56.7%, and segregating when the standard deviation between donors exceeded 5%. A statistical classification framework was developed to diagnose cytomegalovirus status using the catalog of TCR beta chain sequences. V and J gene assignment, in a later analysis, came from comparing TCR nucleotide sequences with IMGT/GENE-DB human TR gene sequences. Using the TCRdist pipeline, a later analysis assigned CDR3 sequences along with most-parsimonious VDJ recombination scenarios. A later analysis defined each TCR beta chain by its CDR3 amino acid sequence plus V-gene family, and excluded reads lacking a unique V-gene family. A later analysis removed over 500 highly shared, low-generation-probability nucleotide sequences to deal with suspected cross-contamination and a sequencing artifact. For each public chain, a later analysis derived a clonal expansion index from normalized ranks of inferred template counts within each repertoire. In a later analysis, generation probabilities were computed with a VDJ recombination model fitted to out-of-frame rearrangements, and the resulting probabilities were checked against IGoR. In a later analysis, hypergeometric tests were used to score TCR-TCR, TCR-HLA and TCR-CMV co-occurrence, with a repertoire-size bias correction applied to TCR pairs. To estimate false discovery rates, a later analysis permuted the HLA or CMV assignments 20 times. A later analysis grouped co-occurring TCRs with DBSCAN, adding TCRdist sequence similarity when clustering within HLA-allele-positive subsets. For co-occurrence clustering, repertoires with fewer than 30,000 or more than 120,000 public chains were excluded, along with four or five repertoires with anomalous nucleotide sharing. TCRdb re-hosts the immuneACCESS table, in-frame sequences only. Its copies lack some clones; in the studies checked, an unresolved V gene accounts for under half of them, and the cause for the rest is not known. The V and J calls and the clone size are those of that table, but D and trimming were determined from the DNA. The sample table contains approximately 120,000 clones; only one count was recorded for 60% to 75% of them. 4% to 4.5% of the sample is held by the ten biggest clonotypes.

The receptor comes from a woman between 50 and 59 years old in good health and CMV-seropositive. The specimen sequenced was PBMCs. The chain is made from TRBV7-9 and TRBJ1-2; tentative D gene TRBD1, with 5 bases matching. The nucleotide sequence is TGTGCCAGCAGCTTAGGTCAGGGTAACTATGGCTACACCTTC. Translation gives CASSLGQGNYGYTF.